One and the same sample provided the 20 T cell receptor beta chains below, sequenced in a study of identical twins. TCRdb re-analysed the 5' RACE reads in MiXCR, keeping a single row per CDR3 protein. The sample shows some 1,700,000 distinct CDR3 sequences, about 31% of them seen only once. Sequenced input: cord blood. The source is a newborn girl in good health.

Comment on this clonotype: The germline gene is not matched at one end of the junction; a read error may be the cause. The chain joins TRBV3-1 to TRBJ2-1, with D possibly TRBD2 on 5 matching bases. Germline CDR1 is LGHDT and CDR2 is YNNKEL (reference sequence). The CDR3 has 14 amino acids. CDR3 in amino acids: CASSWTRSYIEQFF. CDR3 sequence (DNA): TGTGCCAGCAGCTGGACTCGCTCCTACATTGAGCAGTTCTTC.

The gene calls are TRBV10-3 and TRBJ2-3, with 9 bases that match TRBD2. Trimming took 4 bases from V and 3 from J; bases not matched to a gene: 8. The CDR3 contains 16 residues. The germline V gene has CDR1 ENHRY and CDR2 SYGVKD. CDR3 bases: TGTGCCATCAGTGGCCAAGGACTAGCGCGTACAGATACGCAGTATTTT. Its translation: CAISGQGLARTDTQYF.

This clonotype has only one observation. The V gene is TRBV10-3, the J gene TRBJ2-2; possibly TRBD1 for D (6 bases). Germline V gene sequence: CDR1 ENHRY, CDR2 SYGVKD. The CDR3 runs 14 residues. V lost 0 bases to trimming and J lost 6 bases, with 8 bases between them. The CDR3 coding sequence is TGTGCCATCAGTGAGTCTGGGGGCTCCGGGGAGCTGTTTTTT. Residues: CAISESGGSGELFF.

This clonotype showed up just a few times. The gene calls are TRBV10-3 and TRBJ1-1; 7 nucleotides align to TRBD1. V lost 5 bases and J lost 2; bases outside the gene matches: 8. The CDR3 consists of 15 residues. Germline loops: CDR1 ENHRY, CDR2 SYGVKD. CDR3 residues: CAISTSTGKNTEAFF. In DNA, the CDR3 is TGTGCCATCAGTACCTCGACAGGGAAAAACACTGAAGCTTTCTTT.

The rearrangement uses TRBV6-1 and TRBJ2-3; D remains ambiguous. This CDR3 has 18 residues. Germline V CDR1 and CDR2: MNHNS, SASEGT. V was cut by 6 bases and J by 2 bases, with 24 bases left in between. CDR3 loop: CASSISPSGAGYTDTQYF. In DNA form, the CDR3 reads TGTGCCAGCAGCATAAGTCCCTCGGGCGCCGGTTACACAGATACGCAGTATTTT.

V gene TRBV20-1 combines with J gene TRBJ2-7; D is perhaps TRBD1 or TRBD2 (5 bases each). Matching the DNA end better, TRBJ2-5 makes the J call doubtful. The CDR3 totals 15 residues. Germline CDR1 DFQATT, CDR2 SNEGSKA (reference sequence). CDR3 coding DNA: TGCAGTGCTAGAGATTCCTCGAGGGGAAAAGAGACCCAGTACTTC. As protein: CSARDSSRGKETQYF.

The chain carries TRBV20-1 and TRBJ2-4; D is unresolved. The germline gives CDR1 DFQATT, CDR2 SNEGSKA (reference sequence). V was pared by 4 bases and J by 0 bases, with 7 bases between. The CDR3 spans 13 residues. CDR3: CSAKEPAKNIQYF. CDR3 in DNA: TGCAGTGCTAAGGAACCAGCCAAAAACATTCAGTACTTC.

This chain uses TRBV4-2 with TRBJ2-3, with TRBD2 identical over 14 bases. The CDR3 is 17 amino acids. Trimming at V came to 2 bases and at J to 4 bases, leaving 5 bases not matched to a gene. Germline V gives CDR1 LGHNA, CDR2 YNFKEQ. The CDR3 coding sequence is TGTGCCAGCAGCCAAATAGGACTAGCGGGAGGACCAGATACGCAGTATTTT. Translating gives CASSQIGLAGGPDTQYF.

This rearrangement joins TRBV20-1 to TRBJ1-1; 9 positions match TRBD1. V lost 3 bases, J lost 4 bases, and 6 bases stayed unmatched. Germline CDR1 reads DFQATT; CDR2 reads SNEGSKA (reference sequence). This CDR3 has 14 residues. The CDR3 DNA reads as TGCAGTGCTAGCGACAGGGGGAAGGGCACTGAAGCTTTCTTT. Translating gives CSASDRGKGTEAFF.

The chain couples TRBV20-1 to TRBJ2-7, with 7 nucleotides matching TRBD1. The CDR3 extends over 13 amino acids. The V segment lost 3 bases and the J segment 2 bases; nucleotides outside the gene matches: 4. CDR1 DFQATT and CDR2 SNEGSKA come from the germline V gene (reference sequence). CDR3 DNA sequence: TGCAGTGCTAGCCTCACAGGGGCCTACGAGCAGTACTTC. It specifies CSASLTGAYEQYF.

This clonotype was counted between two and nine times. V and J are TRBV20-1 and TRBJ2-1, with 8 bases that match TRBD1. In germline, CDR1 is DFQATT, CDR2 SNEGSKA (reference sequence). Germline trimming cut 3 bases from V and 5 bases from J; bases unmatched to any gene: 6. This CDR3 has 14 residues. The CDR3: CSASRQGADNEQFF. In DNA form, the CDR3 reads TGCAGTGCTAGTCGCCAGGGGGCTGACAATGAGCAGTTCTTC.

The CDR3 loop is CASSFFLTYEQYF. DNA of the CDR3: TGTGCCAGCAGCTTCTTCCTCACCTACGAGCAGTACTTC. The gene calls are TRBV5-5 and TRBJ2-4; D is unresolved. Judging by the DNA end, TRBJ2-7 fits better; the J call may be wrong. CDR3 length equals 13 residues. Germline V gene sequence: CDR1 SGHKS, CDR2 YYEKEE (reference sequence).

This clonotype has a count of ten or more. V is TRBV6-6 and J is TRBJ2-3; TRBD1 aligns across 10 bases. CDR3 length equals 15 residues. Germline loops: CDR1 MNHNY, CDR2 SVGAGI (reference sequence). Losses at the gene ends were 6 bases for V and 2 bases for J; bases not matched to a gene: 5. The CDR3 is CASRTGGASTDTQYF. The CDR3 DNA sequence: TGTGCCAGCAGGACAGGGGGCGCCTCCACAGATACGCAGTATTTT.

The rearrangement joins TRBV6-5 to TRBJ2-3; 7 positions match TRBD2. This CDR3 spans 15 amino acids. With 7 bases clipped from V and 4 bases from J, the junction kept 11 bases outside the gene matches. Germline-derived CDR1 and CDR2 are MNHEY and SVGAGI. The CDR3 sequence: CASTTREGLADTQYF. CDR3 DNA sequence: TGTGCCAGCACCACAAGGGAGGGCCTGGCAGATACGCAGTATTTT.

The V call is TRBV10-3, the J call TRBJ2-1; 10 bases are shared with TRBD2. V shed 8 bases and J 3 bases; nucleotides not matched to a gene: 4. Germline V gene sequence: CDR1 ENHRY, CDR2 SYGVKD. This CDR3 has 14 residues. CDR3 amino acids: CAIAGTSDYNEQFF. As DNA, the CDR3 is TGTGCCATCGCCGGGACTAGCGACTACAATGAGCAGTTCTTC.

This chain joins TRBV7-9 and TRBJ2-1, with 7 bases matching TRBD2. Trimming removed 5 bases from V and 7 bases from J; junction bases left unmatched: 14. CDR1 is SEHNR, CDR2 FQNEAQ, per germline (reference sequence). This CDR3 has 16 residues. DNA of the CDR3: TGTGCCAGCAGCGCTAGGGTACTAGCGAGGTATAATGAGCAGTTCTTC. Encoded protein: CASSARVLARYNEQFF.

This clonotype was found a few times. This rearrangement joins TRBV27 to TRBJ2-7; perhaps TRBD1 as D (5 bases). The CDR3 consists of 16 residues. The germline CDR1 and CDR2 sequences are MNHEY and SMNVEV (reference sequence). The V end was cut by 8 bases, the J end by 7 bases, with 27 bases between. DNA for the CDR3: TGTGCCAGCCCACATAGGAAACAACCTCCTAAGGGGGAGCAGTACTTC. Amino acid sequence: CASPHRKQPPKGEQYF.

The rearrangement joins TRBV24-1 to TRBJ1-2, with D maybe TRBD1 (5 bases). The length of the CDR3 is 14 residues. The V and J ends lost 4 bases and 8 bases respectively, with 16 bases between them. Germline lookup yields CDR1 KGHDR and CDR2 SFDVKD. In nucleotides, the CDR3 is TGTGCCACCAGTGACCAACGACGGGGGAGCGGCTACACCTTC. As protein: CATSDQRRGSGYTF.

V is TRBV12-3 or TRBV12-4 and J is TRBJ2-3, with TRBD2 matching over 10 bases. V trimming: 6 bases; J trimming: 5 bases; junction bases outside the gene matches: 8. The CDR3 contains 15 residues. The DNA for the CDR3 is TGTGCCAGCAGCCACATAGCGGGGGGCCTAGATACGCAGTATTTT. Residues: CASSHIAGGLDTQYF.

The table lists this clonotype with a few counts. V usage is TRBV7-2 and J usage is TRBJ2-3, with 8 nucleotides matching TRBD1. Germline values: CDR1 SGHTA, CDR2 FQGNSA. Losses at the gene ends were 1 base for V and 1 base for J; bases not matched to a gene: 4. The CDR3 is made up of 16 amino acids. This chain's CDR3 is CASSLVGQGRTDTQYF. CDR3 DNA: TGTGCCAGCAGCTTAGTCGGACAGGGCCGCACAGATACGCAGTATTTT.